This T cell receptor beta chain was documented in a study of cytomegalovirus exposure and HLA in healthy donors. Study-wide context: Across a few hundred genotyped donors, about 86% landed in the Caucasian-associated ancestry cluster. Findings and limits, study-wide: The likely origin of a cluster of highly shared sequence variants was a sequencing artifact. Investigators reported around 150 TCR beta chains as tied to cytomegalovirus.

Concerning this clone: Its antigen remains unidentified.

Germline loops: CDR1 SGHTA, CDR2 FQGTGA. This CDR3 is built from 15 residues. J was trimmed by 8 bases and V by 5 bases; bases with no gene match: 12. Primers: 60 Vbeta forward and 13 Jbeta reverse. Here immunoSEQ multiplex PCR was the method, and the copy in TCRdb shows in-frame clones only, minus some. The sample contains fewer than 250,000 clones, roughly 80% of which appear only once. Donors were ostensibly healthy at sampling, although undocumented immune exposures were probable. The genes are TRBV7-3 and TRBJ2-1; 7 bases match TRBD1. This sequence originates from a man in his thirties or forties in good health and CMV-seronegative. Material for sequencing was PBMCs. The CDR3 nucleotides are TGTGCCAGCAGCAAGCCGGACAGGAACCCCCATGAGCAGTTCTTC. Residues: CASSKPDRNPHEQFF.